This T cell receptor (beta chain) was recorded in a study of blood T cell repertoires in COVID-19. Study background: PBMCs, B-cell-depleted T cells, or T cells provided the cDNA or gDNA that made up the material.

Sequencing was performed with immunoSEQ multiplex PCR; in TCRdb, only in-frame clones are kept and a portion is missing. The sample yields 350,000 to 450,000 clones, 86% seen once. This clone was seen a handful of times. CDR1 and CDR2 (germline): SGHKS, YYEKEE (reference sequence). V lost 0 bases to trimming and J lost 5 bases; unmatched junction nucleotides: 6. The CDR3 totals 15 residues. The sample was peripheral blood. This chain joins TRBV5-5 and TRBJ1-2, with TRBD1 matching 8 bases. This clonotype originated in a woman in her sixties or seventies with COVID-19, enrolled during active disease. The CDR3 DNA is TGTGCCAGCAGCTTGGACGGCAGGGGGCTGTATGGCTACACCTTC. As protein: CASSLDGRGLYGYTF.